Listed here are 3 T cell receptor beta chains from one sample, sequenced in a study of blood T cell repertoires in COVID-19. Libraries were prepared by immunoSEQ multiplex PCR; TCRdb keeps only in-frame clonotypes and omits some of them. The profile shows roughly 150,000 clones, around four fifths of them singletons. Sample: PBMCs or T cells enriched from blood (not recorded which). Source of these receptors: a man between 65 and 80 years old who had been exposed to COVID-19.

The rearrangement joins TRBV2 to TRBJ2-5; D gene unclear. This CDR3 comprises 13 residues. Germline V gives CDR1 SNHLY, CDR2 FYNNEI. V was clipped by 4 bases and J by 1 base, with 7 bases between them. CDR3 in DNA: TGTGCCAGCAGTGCAAGCTTCCAAGAGACCCAGTACTTC. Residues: CASSASFQETQYF.

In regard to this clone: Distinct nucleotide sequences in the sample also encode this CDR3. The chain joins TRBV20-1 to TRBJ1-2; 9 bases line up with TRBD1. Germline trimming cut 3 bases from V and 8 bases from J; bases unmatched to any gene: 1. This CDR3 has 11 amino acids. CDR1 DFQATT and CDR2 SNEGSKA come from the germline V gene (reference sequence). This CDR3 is CSARDRGGYTF. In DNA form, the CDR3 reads TGCAGTGCTAGGGACAGGGGCGGCTACACCTTC.

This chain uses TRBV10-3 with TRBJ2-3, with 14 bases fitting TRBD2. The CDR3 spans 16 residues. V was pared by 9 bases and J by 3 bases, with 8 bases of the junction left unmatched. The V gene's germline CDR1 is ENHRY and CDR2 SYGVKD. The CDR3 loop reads CAIGGLAGVGTDTQYF. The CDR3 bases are TGTGCCATAGGGGGACTAGCGGGAGTTGGAACAGATACGCAGTATTTT.